This is a list of T cell receptor beta chains from one sample in a study of blood T cells in healthy people across ages. MiXCR, run by TCRdb on the 5' RACE reads, gives a single entry per CDR3 protein. This sample has 1.6 million or so distinct CDR3 sequences, with 30% to 40% found just once. Sequencing was carried out using blood. The receptors come from a woman aged 30 to 39 in good health. Each CDR3 is given with its conserved first and last residue. The order of the fields is D gene, clone size, J gene, V gene, CDR3 protein, CDR3 DNA. A D gene is named only where the DNA matches it firmly. Rows may omit the clone size; those that give it use once, few, many or a size class.

D: .; size: few; J: TRBJ2-5; V: TRBV7-9; CDR3: CASSFRLVEETQYF; DNA: TGTGCCAGCAGCTTTCGACTAGTAGAAGAGACCCAGTACTTC
D: TRBD1; size: many; J: TRBJ2-7; V: TRBV20-1; CDR3: CSAAGRDRPYEQYF; DNA: TGCAGTGCTGCTGGCCGGGACAGGCCCTACGAGCAGTACTTC
D: TRBD2; size: many; J: TRBJ2-1; V: TRBV29-1; CDR3: CSAGRTSGSQQFF; DNA: TGCAGCGCTGGAAGGACTAGCGGGAGTCAGCAGTTCTTC
D: TRBD1; size: .; J: TRBJ1-2; V: TRBV6-6; CDR3: CASVSFPGQPYGYTF; DNA: TGTGCCAGCGTCTCCTTTCCGGGACAGCCCTATGGCTACACCTTC
D: TRBD2; size: .; J: TRBJ2-7; V: TRBV6-1; CDR3: CASSEAPGLAGIRYEQYF; DNA: TGTGCCAGCAGTGAAGCCCCCGGACTAGCGGGAATTCGGTACGAGCAGTACTTC
D: .; size: .; J: TRBJ1-2; V: TRBV7-9; CDR3: CAPTTADGYTF; DNA: TGTGCACCAACGACGGCAGATGGCTACACCTTC
D: .; size: .; J: TRBJ2-7; V: TRBV20-1; CDR3: CSARALPGNSYEQYF; DNA: TGCAGTGCTAGAGCCCTGCCAGGGAACTCCTACGAGCAGTACTTC
D: .; size: .; J: TRBJ2-3; V: TRBV20-1; CDR3: CSAPPPGFKTQYF; DNA: TGCAGTGCTCCTCCTCCGGGATTTAAGACGCAGTATTTT
D: .; size: .; J: TRBJ2-1; V: TRBV9; CDR3: CASSVEGLRYNEQFF; DNA: TGTGCCAGCAGCGTAGAGGGACTTAGATACAATGAGCAGTTCTTC
D: .; size: .; J: TRBJ1-2; V: TRBV21-1; CDR3: CASSLDGGCYTF; DNA: TGTGCCAGCAGCTTGGACGGCGGATGCTACACCTTC
D: .; size: .; J: TRBJ2-1; V: TRBV7-9; CDR3: CTSSKGSEQFF; DNA: TGTACCAGCAGCAAGGGATCCGAGCAGTTCTTC